In its sample, the clone carrying this T cell receptor beta chain was seen once. These data come from a study of blood T cell repertoires in COVID-19. The overall study: COVID-19 samples collected from the United States, Italy and Spain covered acute and convalescent phases. From T cells, B-cell-depleted T cells, or PBMCs came the material, which was cDNA or gDNA.

The J segment lost 4 bases and the V segment lost 1 base, leaving 8 bases of the junction unmatched. The germline gives CDR1 SGHRS, CDR2 YFSETQ. The CDR3 runs 16 residues. Original processing methods: Amplification with reference gene primers provided the estimates of nucleated cell counts. Some clones are missing from TCRdb's copy, which holds only in-frame ones; the method was immunoSEQ multiplex PCR. V, J and clone size reflect that table, while D and trimming were determined from the DNA. The repertoire holds some 160,000 clones, more than 75% seen once, with more than 2% in the top ten. This receptor was obtained from a man aged 50-59 years who had recovered from COVID-19. The chain uses TRBV5-1 and TRBJ1-2; 9 nucleotides match TRBD1. Sequenced: peripheral blood. As DNA, the CDR3 is TGCGCCAGCAGCTTGTCCGGGACAGGGTCGGGCTATGGCTACACCTTC. Its translation: CASSLSGTGSGYGYTF.